Following are 18 T cell receptor beta chains from one sample sequenced in a study of neurological immune-mediated disorders. Via MiXCR, TCRdb re-called the 5' RACE reads, giving one row per CDR3 protein. The sample lists some 86,000 distinct CDR3 sequences; around 2.6% were seen once. Sequencing input: PBMCs. Source of these receptors: a woman in her twenties or thirties with multiple sclerosis.

This clonotype was seen at least ten times. This chain uses TRBV7-2 with TRBJ2-3; the D gene could be TRBD1 or TRBD2 (6 bases each). V gave up 6 bases and J gave up 5 bases, with 15 bases separating them. CDR1 is SGHTA, CDR2 FQGNSA, per germline. This CDR3 has 14 amino acids. The CDR3 coding sequence is TGTGCCAGCAGTTCAGGGGACGGGGGAGATACGCAGTATTTT. This encodes CASSSGDGGDTQYF.

This clonotype showed up many times. This chain uses TRBV20-1 with TRBJ2-1, with D possibly TRBD1 on 6 matching bases. CDR3 size: 14 residues. The ends were cut back, 5 bases at V and 4 bases at J, with 15 bases in the middle. Per the germline V gene, CDR1 is DFQATT and CDR2 is SNEGSKA (reference sequence). Here the CDR3 reads CSAPRGSTYNEQFF. CDR3 sequence (DNA): TGCAGTGCTCCCAGGGGTTCCACTTACAATGAGCAGTTCTTC.

This clonotype was seen repeatedly, ten times or more. The chain joins TRBV7-9 to TRBJ1-2; D gene uncertain. CDR3 length: 15 residues. Trimming took 5 bases from V and 7 from J, leaving 20 bases between them. Germline V CDR1 and CDR2: SEHNR, FQNEAQ (reference sequence). CDR3 nucleotide sequence: TGTGCCAGCAGCCGCCTAGGGAGTGGGAGTAGTGGCTACACCTTC. It yields the protein CASSRLGSGSSGYTF.

This clonotype was counted many times. The V call is TRBV5-7, the J call TRBJ2-3; the D is unclear. TRBV5-7 is given ORF status, its function remaining uncertain. This CDR3 is built from 13 residues. The germline V and J ends were trimmed by 4 bases and 4 bases, with 10 bases remaining between them. CDR3 residues: CASSRQDSDTQYF. CDR3 DNA sequence: TGTGCCAGCAGCCGCCAGGATTCAGATACGCAGTATTTT.

This clonotype was detected many times. The CDR3 is CASSLAQETQYF. The CDR3 bases are TGCGCCAGCAGCTTAGCGCAAGAGACCCAGTACTTC. The chain joins TRBV5-1 to TRBJ2-5; D gene unclear. CDR3 length: 12 amino acids. V dropped 2 bases and J dropped 2 bases, with 4 bases sitting between them. Germline V gene sequence: CDR1 SGHRS, CDR2 YFSETQ.

This clonotype was counted ten times or more. The chain recombines TRBV12-3 or TRBV12-4 with TRBJ2-2, with a tentative D call TRBD1 (6 bases). This CDR3 contains 15 residues. Trimming cost V 6 bases and J 0 bases, with 11 bases left between them. CDR3 loop: CASRKDRPNTGELFF. The DNA of the CDR3 is TGTGCCAGCAGGAAAGACAGGCCGAACACCGGGGAGCTGTTTTTT.

This clonotype was counted at least ten times. J is TRBJ1-1 and V is TRBV12-3 or TRBV12-4, with TRBD1 identical over 8 bases. The V gene end was trimmed by 8 bases and the J gene end by 3 bases; junction bases not matched to a gene: 11. The CDR3 runs 15 residues. The chain's CDR3 is CASVGETGVYTEAFF. The CDR3 DNA is TGTGCCAGCGTGGGGGAGACAGGGGTGTACACTGAAGCTTTCTTT.

This clonotype has a count of ten or more. V and J are TRBV29-1 and TRBJ2-1; D is ambiguous. Per germline, CDR1 SQVTM and CDR2 ANQGSEA. The CDR3 length is 12 residues. V dropped 2 bases and J dropped 5 bases, with 7 bases sitting between them. The CDR3: CSVESQHNEQFF. For the CDR3, the DNA is TGCAGCGTTGAATCACAACACAATGAGCAGTTCTTC.

This clonotype was counted ten times or more. The chain recombines TRBV2 with TRBJ2-7, with 8 bases lining up with TRBD2. Germline V lookup: CDR1 SNHLY, CDR2 FYNNEI. The trim removed 2 bases at V and 6 bases at J, leaving 9 bases unmatched. CDR3 length equals 15 residues. This chain's CDR3 is CASSENRDGRAEQYF. The CDR3 nucleotides are TGTGCCAGCAGTGAAAACCGTGACGGGAGGGCCGAGCAGTACTTC.

This clonotype was seen repeatedly, ten times or more. The CDR3 nucleotides are TGCAGTGCTAGTTTTTACAATGAGCAGTTCTTC. Its protein product is CSASFYNEQFF. The chain couples TRBV20-1 to TRBJ2-1; D not certain. V lost 3 bases and J 4 bases, leaving 4 bases between the germline ends. The CDR3 covers 11 residues. Germline lookup yields CDR1 DFQATT and CDR2 SNEGSKA (reference sequence).

This clonotype has ten or more counts. V usage is TRBV28 and J usage is TRBJ2-3; the match to TRBD1 covers 9 bases. The ends lost 9 bases at V and 5 bases at J; junction bases unmatched: 12. In germline, CDR1 is MDHEN, CDR2 SYDVKM. This CDR3 is built from 15 residues. The chain's CDR3 is CASHSLGQGGDTQYF. The CDR3 nucleotides read TGTGCCAGTCACTCCCTGGGACAGGGTGGAGATACGCAGTATTTT.

This clonotype was detected many times. The V call is TRBV12-3 or TRBV12-4, the J call TRBJ2-2; D gene ambiguous. The CDR3 consists of 14 residues. V lost 1 base to trimming and J lost 0 bases, with 3 bases between them. The CDR3 sequence: CASSLGANTGELFF. In nucleotides, the CDR3 is TGTGCCAGCAGTTTAGGTGCGAACACCGGGGAGCTGTTTTTT.

At least ten counts were recorded for this clonotype. This chain connects TRBV7-2 to TRBJ2-3; TRBD2 is a possible D gene (6 bases). Looked up from germline, CDR1 is SGHTA and CDR2 is FQGNSA. The germline V and J ends were trimmed by 2 bases and 4 bases, with 10 bases remaining between them. The CDR3 totals 14 residues. DNA of the CDR3: TGTGCCAGCAGCTTAAATCCGGGAGCAGATACGCAGTATTTT. Translated: CASSLNPGADTQYF. The full variable domain, its missing parts supplied by reference TRBV7-2 and TRBJ2-3, is GAGVSQSPSNKVTEKGKDVELRCDPISGHTALYWYRQSLGQGLEFLIYFQGNSAPDKSGLPSDRFSAERTGGSVSTLTIQRTQQEDSAVYLCASSLNPGADTQYFGPGTRLTVL.

This clonotype was seen many times. The rearrangement joins TRBV2 to TRBJ2-1, with 11 nucleotides matching TRBD2. Germline CDR1 SNHLY, CDR2 FYNNEI. The CDR3 totals 16 residues. J was trimmed by 7 bases and V by 4 bases; bases with no gene match: 9. DNA for the CDR3: TGTGCCAGCAGTGCCCTTAGCGGGAGGGCCTTGAATGAGCAGTTCTTC. Amino acids: CASSALSGRALNEQFF.

This clonotype was picked up many times. The chain is built from TRBV9 and TRBJ2-3, with TRBD2 matching over 8 bases. The CDR3 spans 15 residues. Germline V lookup: CDR1 SGDLS, CDR2 YYNGEE. V lost 6 bases to trimming and J lost 3 bases; unmatched junction nucleotides: 9. CDR3 in DNA: TGTGCCAGCAACCCAACTAGCGGAGCAACAGATACGCAGTATTTT. This encodes CASNPTSGATDTQYF.

This clonotype was seen at least ten times. The CDR3 sequence is CASSLRQGGTEAFF. As DNA, the CDR3 is TGTGCCAGCAGCTTAAGGCAGGGAGGGACTGAAGCTTTCTTT. The chain has TRBV5-5 and TRBJ1-1; a weak D match, TRBD1 (5 bases). V was clipped by 2 bases and J by 5 bases, with 13 bases between them. The CDR3 totals 14 residues. Germline V CDR1 and CDR2: SGHKS, YYEKEE (reference sequence).

This clonotype was seen many times. The rearrangement joins TRBV5-1 to TRBJ2-1; TRBD1 aligns across 11 bases. This CDR3 has 14 residues. In germline, CDR1 is SGHRS, CDR2 YFSETQ. J gave up 7 bases and V 4 bases, and 4 bases lay outside the gene matches. The CDR3 nucleotides read TGCGCCAGCAGCCGGGACAGGGGGAAAAATGAGCAGTTCTTC. It yields the protein CASSRDRGKNEQFF.

This clonotype has ten or more counts. This chain connects TRBV29-1 to TRBJ2-1, with 9 nucleotides matching TRBD2. With V trimmed by 6 bases and J by 6 bases, 3 bases remained unmatched. Germline V CDR1 and CDR2: SQVTM, ANQGSEA. This CDR3 contains 12 residues. The CDR3: CSVVAGVNEQFF. The CDR3 region has the DNA TGCAGCGTGGTAGCGGGAGTCAATGAGCAGTTCTTC.